The following is a T cell receptor beta chain sequence with its context. Its antigen is not yet known. No clone much larger than this one lies a single base away; base qualities are absent. Measured from the cysteine to the phenylalanine, the CDR3 is 15 residues long. Only CDR3 DNA is held: 45 bases, read in frame from base 1. Sequences SGHAT (CDR1) and FQNNGV (CDR2) are obtained from the germline V gene. At the junction V is shortened by 1 base and J by 6 bases; bases outside the gene matches: 5. Library preparation was by the immunoSEQ multiplex PCR assay. A mixture of 60 forward primers for TCR Vbeta segments and 13 reverse primers for TCR Jbeta segments was used in the multiplex PCR. The CDR3 region of rearranged TCR beta genes was amplified from genomic DNA with a multiplex PCR assay. The Illumina HiSeq System was used to sequence the amplified TCR beta libraries as 87-base-pair reads. On the study's bioinformatics: A later analysis counted about 80 million unique TCR beta chains across the 700 or so repertoires, and roughly 9.9 million of these chains were shared by at least two donors. To remove PCR and sequencing errors, raw reads were error-corrected and collapsed into unique sequences using a nearest-neighbor algorithm that merged closely related sequences. Alignment of CDR3 sequences to IMGT reference sequences was used to assign V, D and J gene segments. For a sequence to be retained, a match of at least six nucleotides was required to both a V gene segment and a J gene segment. Rearrangements were classified as productive when the CDR3 lacked stop codons and remained in frame with V and J, and all other rearrangements were classified as non-productive. Following IMGT convention, CDR3 was defined as the stretch from the second conserved V-encoded cysteine to the conserved J-encoded phenylalanine. The earlier analysis of some 550 of the donors excluded any sequence lacking an unambiguous match to a single V gene segment. In an earlier analysis of several hundred of the donors, V segments were called functional above 56.7% productive rearrangements and were called segregating when the between-donor standard deviation exceeded 5%. A statistical classification framework was built for diagnosing cytomegalovirus status from the catalog of TCR beta chain sequences. In a later analysis, TCR nucleotide sequences were compared against IMGT/GENE-DB human TR gene sequences so that V and J genes could be assigned. In a later analysis, CDR3 sequences and most-parsimonious VDJ recombination scenarios were assigned using the TCRdist pipeline. In a later analysis, every TCR beta chain was defined by the combination of its CDR3 amino acid sequence and its V-gene family, and reads without a unique V-gene family were dropped. In a later analysis, fewer than 650 highly shared, low-generation-probability nucleotide sequences were removed to address suspected cross-contamination and a sequencing artifact. For each public chain, a later analysis derived a clonal expansion index from normalized ranks of inferred template counts within each repertoire. In a later analysis, generation probabilities were computed with a VDJ recombination model fitted to out-of-frame rearrangements, and the resulting probabilities were checked against IGoR. In a later analysis, hypergeometric tests were used to score TCR-TCR, TCR-HLA and TCR-CMV co-occurrence, with a repertoire-size bias correction applied to TCR pairs. In a later analysis, false discovery rates were estimated by permuting HLA or CMV assignments 20 times. In a later analysis, co-occurring TCRs were grouped with DBSCAN, and TCRdist sequence similarity was added when clustering was performed within HLA-allele-positive subsets. Co-occurrence clustering excluded repertoires with fewer than 30,000 or more than 120,000 public chains, plus five with anomalous nucleotide sharing. TCRdb's version of the immuneACCESS table is confined to in-frame rearrangements and falls short of the full clone set. An unresolved V gene accounts for under half of the shortfall where checked; the remainder is of unknown origin. V and J calls and clone size come straight from that table; D and trimming were deduced from the DNA. For this sample the table gives roughly 190,000 clones, of which about 85% were detected only once. The ten biggest clones cover about 10% of the sample.

The data were obtained in a study of cytomegalovirus exposure and HLA in healthy donors (dated by TCRdb to between 2016 and 2019). Notes on the research overall: An earlier analysis of 587 of the donors reported around 280 Gb of sequence data and 95 million to 130 million unique TCR beta sequences obtained from 150 million to 200 million T cells. An early release that covered more than 550 HLA-typed donors contained around 300 gigabases of sequencing data and around 85 million unique TCR sequences. Of the roughly 400 genotyped donors, over 80% were placed in the genetic ancestry cluster associated with self-reported Caucasian donors. The study was designed to test whether signatures of past pathogen exposure could be identified by cataloging public T cell receptors. The study used immunosequencing to profile the T cell repertoires of 670 or so subjects and linked those repertoires to cytomegalovirus serostatus. Besides the first cohort of some 670 subjects, a separate validation cohort made up of around 120 different subjects was used. The study combined high-throughput TCR immunosequencing, statistical association of individual TCRs with disease status, and machine learning to predict cytomegalovirus infection status. In a later analysis, previously published TCR beta repertoires from 550 to 700 donors were re-analyzed and high-resolution HLA genotyping was added so that TCR occurrence patterns could be studied. In the later analysis, no new phenotypic data were used to find candidate immune exposures; instead, reliance was placed on TCR beta sequences and their occurrence across donors. An earlier analysis of 587 of the donors used high-throughput TCR beta sequencing to judge whether each TCR beta V gene segment behaved as functional or pseudogenic. Donor age, sex, ethnicity and CMV serostatus were collected together with the repertoire data. Genome-wide SNP genotypes for about 65% of the roughly 670 donors were used in a later genetic analysis, which treated that subset as a discovery cohort. All discovery cohort repertoires had been generated using a single sequencing platform. Class I and class II HLA loci were covered by the typing at four-digit resolution. Typing coverage varied by locus: roughly 620-640 donors for A, B, C, DRB1 and DQB1; around 560 for DQA1; over 600 for DPA1; more than 450 for DPB1. Four to six DR-DQ haplotypes were handled as single units for association and clustering, since linkage in the cohort was strong. Among about 410 genotyped donors of the cohort, an average of roughly 230,000 unique TCR beta nucleotide sequences was sequenced per donor, of which 15% to 20% were non-productive.

Results the study describes overall, beyond this receptor: Three of the identified cytomegalovirus-associated TCR beta chains were confirmed in vitro to be specific for cytomegalovirus antigens. While some public TCRs were present in many individuals, most TCR sequences turned up only very rarely across donors. In a later analysis, HLA-associated TCR beta chains were found to be more clonally expanded and to have lower generation probabilities than equally common non-associated chains. Several of the top co-occurrence clusters appeared to be linked to parvovirus B19, influenza, CMV and Epstein-Barr virus, according to a later analysis. A further reported finding was that TCR beta sequences accurately predicted the HLA-A and HLA-B alleles for most subjects in the first cohort. The study gave a list of over 150 TCR beta chains associated with cytomegalovirus. An association between a missense DCLRE1C variant and V-gene and J-gene trimming of TCR beta chains was found in a later genetic analysis and replicated in an independent cohort. HLA typing was unavailable for some donors at each locus, so association tests used only the typed subset. At a false discovery rate of 0.05, a later analysis linked around 15,000 TCR beta sequences to specific HLA alleles. An earlier analysis of some 560 of the donors showed that most TCR beta V segments appeared in productive rearrangements either about 90% or about 30% of the time, which broadly matched IMGT annotations. Compared with the roughly 600-donor mean, donors in an Asian-associated ancestry cluster had fewer N-insertions in productive TCRs, according to a later genetic analysis. A cluster of highly shared sequence variants was judged likely to represent a technical artifact of the sequencing pipeline. Most CMV-associated TCR beta chains appeared to be HLA-restricted in a later analysis, and the HLA associations seemed to be driven largely by CMV exposure. The authors suggested that the approach could potentially be extended to other disease states and immunological phenotypes. CMV serostatus was the only immune exposure information available for the cohort. In this cohort, only TCR beta chains were sequenced, and detectable features were limited by the absence of alpha or paired-chain data. The 87-base-pair reads could not distinguish some IMGT-functional V segments, including TRBV6-2 and TRBV6-3, so those segments were excluded. The classifier was reported to diagnose cytomegalovirus status with high specificity and sensitivity in both the original and validation cohorts. Linkage disequilibrium might explain the correlated functional status among segregating V segments, but an unknown experimental factor could not be ruled out. In a later analysis, TCR association rates were found to vary across HLA loci, with the most associated TCRs seen for DRB1 alleles and the fewest for HLA-C alleles. Sequencing depth was assumed to be roughly uniform across donors in the presence/absence analyses, though that assumption may not hold. Because counts were too low, roughly 16 rarely observed V segments, including chromosome 9 orphons, were left out of the earlier analysis of about 500 of the donors. When HLA alleles, especially DR and DQ, strongly co-occurred, TCR associations were difficult to assign to individual alleles.

The cohort comprised 550 to 700 healthy bone marrow donors. All cohort members were sampled while nominally healthy, although unrecorded immune exposures were likely present. The donor tested CMV seropositive, placing the donor among the approximately 310 seropositive members of the cohort. Each donor provided a peripheral blood sample, and peripheral blood mononuclear cells were used for TCR beta sequencing. The Qiagen DNeasy Blood Extraction Kit was used to extract genomic DNA from the blood cell samples. The sample comprised PBMCs. Rearrangement joined TRBV11-2 to TRBJ2-7, with 11 bases matching TRBD1. The source is a woman aged 45-60 years in good health and CMV-seropositive. The DNA sequence is TGTGCCAGCAGCTTAGGGGGGACAGGGGGAACCGAGCAGTACTTC. This yields the protein CASSLGGTGGTEQYF.